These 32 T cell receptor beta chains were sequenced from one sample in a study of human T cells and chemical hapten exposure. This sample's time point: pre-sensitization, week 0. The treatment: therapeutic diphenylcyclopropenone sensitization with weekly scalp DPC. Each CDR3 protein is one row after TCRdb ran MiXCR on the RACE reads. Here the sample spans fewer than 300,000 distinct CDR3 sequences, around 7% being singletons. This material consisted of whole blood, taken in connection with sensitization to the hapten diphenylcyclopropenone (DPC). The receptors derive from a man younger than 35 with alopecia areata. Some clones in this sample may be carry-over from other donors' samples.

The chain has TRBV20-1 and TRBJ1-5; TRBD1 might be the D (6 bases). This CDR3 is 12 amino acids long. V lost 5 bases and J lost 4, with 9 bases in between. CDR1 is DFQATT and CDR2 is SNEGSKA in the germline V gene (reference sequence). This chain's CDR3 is CSAGTPNQPQHF. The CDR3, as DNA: TGCAGTGCTGGGACACCGAATCAGCCCCAGCATTTT.

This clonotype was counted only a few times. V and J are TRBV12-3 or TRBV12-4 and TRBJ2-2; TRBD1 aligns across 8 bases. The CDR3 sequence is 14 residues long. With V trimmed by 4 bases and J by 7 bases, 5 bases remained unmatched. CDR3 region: CASSSATGGGELFF. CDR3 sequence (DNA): TGTGCCAGCAGTTCGGCCACAGGGGGCGGGGAGCTGTTTTTT.

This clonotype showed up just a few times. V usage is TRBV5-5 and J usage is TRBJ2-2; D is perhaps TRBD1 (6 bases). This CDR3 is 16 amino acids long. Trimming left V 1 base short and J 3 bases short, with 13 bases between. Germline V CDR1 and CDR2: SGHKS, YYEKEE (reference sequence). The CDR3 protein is CASSLRTDRHTGELFF. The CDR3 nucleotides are TGTGCCAGCAGCTTGAGGACAGACAGGCACACCGGGGAGCTGTTTTTT.

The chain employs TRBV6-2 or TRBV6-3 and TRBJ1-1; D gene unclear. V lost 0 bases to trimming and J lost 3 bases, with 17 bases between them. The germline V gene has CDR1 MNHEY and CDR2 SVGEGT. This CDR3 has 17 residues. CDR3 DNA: TGTGCCAGCAGTTACTCGAACGAAGGGAAAAAGGACACTGAAGCTTTCTTT. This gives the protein CASSYSNEGKKDTEAFF.

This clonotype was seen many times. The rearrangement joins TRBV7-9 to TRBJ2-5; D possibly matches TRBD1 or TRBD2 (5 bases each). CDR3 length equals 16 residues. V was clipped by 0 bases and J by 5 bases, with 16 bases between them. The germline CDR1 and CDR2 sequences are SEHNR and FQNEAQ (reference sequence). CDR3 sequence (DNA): TGTGCCAGCAGCTTAGCGCGGAGCCTAGCAGGGGAGACCCAGTACTTC. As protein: CASSLARSLAGETQYF.

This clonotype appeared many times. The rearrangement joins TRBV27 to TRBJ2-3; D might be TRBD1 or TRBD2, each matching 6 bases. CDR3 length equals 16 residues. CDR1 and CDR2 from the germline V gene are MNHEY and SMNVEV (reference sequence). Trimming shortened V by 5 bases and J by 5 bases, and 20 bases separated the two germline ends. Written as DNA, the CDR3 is TGTGCCAGCAGTGGTTTTCGGGGGCGGAGAAAAGATACGCAGTATTTT. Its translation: CASSGFRGRRKDTQYF.

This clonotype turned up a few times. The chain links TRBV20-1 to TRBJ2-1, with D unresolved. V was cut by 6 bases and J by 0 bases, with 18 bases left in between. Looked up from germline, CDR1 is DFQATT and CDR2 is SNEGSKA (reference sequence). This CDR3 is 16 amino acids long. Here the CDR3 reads CSAKAPLGSSYNEQFF. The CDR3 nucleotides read TGCAGTGCCAAGGCACCCCTCGGCAGCTCCTACAATGAGCAGTTCTTC.

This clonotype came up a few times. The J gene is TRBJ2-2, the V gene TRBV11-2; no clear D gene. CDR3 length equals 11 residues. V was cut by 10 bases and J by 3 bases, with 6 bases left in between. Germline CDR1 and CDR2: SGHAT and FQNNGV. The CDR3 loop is CAIQDTGELFF. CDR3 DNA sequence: TGTGCCATCCAAGACACCGGGGAGCTGTTTTTT.

The CDR3 loop reads CASRPPGGRGETQYF. CDR3 in DNA: TGTGCCAGCAGGCCTCCAGGGGGCCGGGGTGAGACCCAGTACTTC. The V and J genes are TRBV28 and TRBJ2-5; 8 positions agree with TRBD1. The CDR3 is 15 residues long. V lost 6 bases and J lost 5; bases outside the gene matches: 11. Per the germline V gene, CDR1 is MDHEN and CDR2 is SYDVKM. Full variable domain (remainder filled in from reference TRBV28 and TRBJ2-5): DVKVTQSSRYLVKRTGEKVFLECVQDMDHENMFWYRQDPGLGLRLIYFSYDVKMKEKGDIPEGYSVSREKKERFSLILESASTNQTSMYLCASRPPGGRGETQYFGPGTRLLVL.

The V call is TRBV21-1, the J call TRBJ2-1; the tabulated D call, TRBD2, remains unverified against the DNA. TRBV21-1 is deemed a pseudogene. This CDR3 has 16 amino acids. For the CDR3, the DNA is TGTGCCAGCAGCAAAGTCGGAGGACGGCTCTACAATGAGCAGTTCTTC. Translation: CASSKVGGRLYNEQFF.

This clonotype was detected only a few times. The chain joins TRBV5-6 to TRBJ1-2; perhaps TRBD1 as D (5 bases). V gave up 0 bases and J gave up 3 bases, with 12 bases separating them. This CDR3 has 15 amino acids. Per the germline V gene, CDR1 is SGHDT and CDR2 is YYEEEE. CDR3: CASSLDGRVDYGYTF. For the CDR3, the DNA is TGTGCCAGCAGCTTGGACGGCAGGGTCGACTATGGCTACACCTTC. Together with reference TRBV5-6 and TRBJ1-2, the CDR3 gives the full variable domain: DAGVTQSPTHLIKTRGQQVTLRCSPKSGHDTVSWYQQALGQGPQFIFQYYEEEERQRGNFPDRFSGHQFPNYSSELNVNALLLGDSALYLCASSLDGRVDYGYTFGSGTRLTVV.

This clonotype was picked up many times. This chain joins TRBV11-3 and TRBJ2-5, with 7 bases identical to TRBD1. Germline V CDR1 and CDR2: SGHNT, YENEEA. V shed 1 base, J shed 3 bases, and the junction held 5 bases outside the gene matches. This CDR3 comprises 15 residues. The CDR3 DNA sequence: TGTGCCAGCAGCTTAGGAACAGGGGCCGAAGAGACCCAGTACTTC. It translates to CASSLGTGAEETQYF.

CDR3 sequence reads: CASSLSGSPLHF. Here the CDR3 DNA reads TGTGCCAGCAGCTTATCCGGTTCACCCCTCCACTTT. The chain employs TRBV7-2 and TRBJ1-6, with D uncertain. CDR3 length: 12 amino acids. The germline gives CDR1 SGHTA, CDR2 FQGNSA. V gave up 2 bases and J gave up 9 bases, with 5 bases separating them. The full variable domain, rest sourced from reference TRBV7-2 and TRBJ1-6, is GAGVSQSPSNKVTEKGKDVELRCDPISGHTALYWYRQSLGQGLEFLIYFQGNSAPDKSGLPSDRFSAERTGGSVSTLTIQRTQQEDSAVYLCASSLSGSPLHFGNGTRLTVT.

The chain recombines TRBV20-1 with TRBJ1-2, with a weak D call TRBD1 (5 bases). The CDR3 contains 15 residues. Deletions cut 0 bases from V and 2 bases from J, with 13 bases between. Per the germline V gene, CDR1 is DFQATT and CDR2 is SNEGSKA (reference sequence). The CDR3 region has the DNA TGCAGTGCTAGAGATCTGGCAGGACAAAACTATGGCTACACCTTC. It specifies CSARDLAGQNYGYTF.

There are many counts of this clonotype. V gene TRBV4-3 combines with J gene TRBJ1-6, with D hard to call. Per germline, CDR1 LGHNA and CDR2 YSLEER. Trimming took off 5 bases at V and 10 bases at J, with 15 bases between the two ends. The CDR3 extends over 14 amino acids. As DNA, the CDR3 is TGCGCCAGCAGCGAAGGAGGGATGTCCTCACCCCTCCACTTT. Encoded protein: CASSEGGMSSPLHF.

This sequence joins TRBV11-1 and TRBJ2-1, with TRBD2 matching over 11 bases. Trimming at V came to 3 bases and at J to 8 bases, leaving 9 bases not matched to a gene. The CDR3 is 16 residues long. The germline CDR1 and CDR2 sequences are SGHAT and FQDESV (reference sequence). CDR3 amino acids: CASSLISGGAMDEQFF. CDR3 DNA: TGTGCCAGCAGCTTGATTAGCGGGGGGGCTATGGATGAGCAGTTCTTC.

CDR3 region: CASSTGGSGANVLTF. The CDR3 bases are TGTGCCAGCTCTACAGGCGGCTCTGGGGCCAACGTCCTGACTTTC. The chain couples TRBV6-2 or TRBV6-3 to TRBJ2-6; the D gene is possibly TRBD1 (5 bases). V lost 8 bases and J 0 bases, leaving 11 bases between the germline ends. This CDR3 has 15 residues. Germline V gene sequence: CDR1 MNHEY, CDR2 SVGEGT.

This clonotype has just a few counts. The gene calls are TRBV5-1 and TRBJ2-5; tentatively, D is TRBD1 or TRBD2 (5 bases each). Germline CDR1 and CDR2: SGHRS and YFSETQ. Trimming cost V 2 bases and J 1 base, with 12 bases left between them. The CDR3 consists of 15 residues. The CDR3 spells CASSFRGWGQETQYF. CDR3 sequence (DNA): TGCGCCAGCAGCTTCCGGGGCTGGGGCCAAGAGACCCAGTACTTC. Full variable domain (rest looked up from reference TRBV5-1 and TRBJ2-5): KAGVTQTPRYLIKTRGQQVTLSCSPISGHRSVSWYQQTPGQGLQFLFEYFSETQRNKGNFPGRFSGRQFSNSRSEMNVSTLELGDSALYLCASSFRGWGQETQYFGPGTRLLVL.

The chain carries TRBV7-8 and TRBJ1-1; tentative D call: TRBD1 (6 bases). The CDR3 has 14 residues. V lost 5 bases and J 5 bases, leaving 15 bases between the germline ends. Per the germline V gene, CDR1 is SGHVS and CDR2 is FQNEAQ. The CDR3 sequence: CASSGWTQGTEAFF. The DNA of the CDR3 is TGTGCCAGCAGCGGGTGGACCCAGGGGACTGAAGCTTTCTTT.

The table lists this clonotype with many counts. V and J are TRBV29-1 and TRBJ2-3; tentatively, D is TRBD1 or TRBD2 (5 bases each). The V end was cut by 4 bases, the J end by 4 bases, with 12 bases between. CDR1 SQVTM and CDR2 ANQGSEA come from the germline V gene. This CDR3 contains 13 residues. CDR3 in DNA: TGCAGCGTTGGACCAAGGGGACCAGATACGCAGTATTTT. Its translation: CSVGPRGPDTQYF.

The CDR3 DNA reads TGTGCCAGCAGCCCACATCAAGAGACTAGCTACAATGAGCAGTTCTTC. The encoded protein is CASSPHQETSYNEQFF. This chain uses TRBV4-2 with TRBJ2-1; perhaps TRBD2 as D (6 bases). The CDR3 extends over 16 amino acids. Germline values: CDR1 LGHNA, CDR2 YNFKEQ. The V and J ends lost 4 bases and 3 bases respectively, with 16 bases between them.

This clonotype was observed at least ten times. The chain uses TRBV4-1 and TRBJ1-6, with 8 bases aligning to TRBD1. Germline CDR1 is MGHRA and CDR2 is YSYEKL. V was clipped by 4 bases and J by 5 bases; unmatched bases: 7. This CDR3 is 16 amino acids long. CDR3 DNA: TGCGCCAGCAGCCGCAGACAGGGGTTGGATAATTCACCCCTCCACTTT. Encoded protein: CASSRRQGLDNSPLHF.

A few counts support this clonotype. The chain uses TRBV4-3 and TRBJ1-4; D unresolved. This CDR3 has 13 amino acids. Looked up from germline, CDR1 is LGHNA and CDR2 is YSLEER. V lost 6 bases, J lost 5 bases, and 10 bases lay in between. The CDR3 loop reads CASSGRVNEKLFF. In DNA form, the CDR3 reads TGCGCCAGCAGTGGACGGGTCAATGAAAAACTGTTTTTT.

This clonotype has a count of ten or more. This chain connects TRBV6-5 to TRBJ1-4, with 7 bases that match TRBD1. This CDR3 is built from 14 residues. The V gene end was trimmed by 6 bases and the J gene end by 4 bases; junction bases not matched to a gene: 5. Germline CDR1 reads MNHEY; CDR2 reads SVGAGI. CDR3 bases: TGTGCCAGCAGGGGACAGCGGGGTAATGAAAAACTGTTTTTT. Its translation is CASRGQRGNEKLFF.

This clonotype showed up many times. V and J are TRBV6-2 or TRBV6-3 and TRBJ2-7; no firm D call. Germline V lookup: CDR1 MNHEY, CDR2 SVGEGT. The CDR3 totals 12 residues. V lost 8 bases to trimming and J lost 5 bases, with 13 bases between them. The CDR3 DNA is TGTGCCAGCGGGCGATCATACCACGAGCAGTACGTC. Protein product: CASGRSYHEQYV.

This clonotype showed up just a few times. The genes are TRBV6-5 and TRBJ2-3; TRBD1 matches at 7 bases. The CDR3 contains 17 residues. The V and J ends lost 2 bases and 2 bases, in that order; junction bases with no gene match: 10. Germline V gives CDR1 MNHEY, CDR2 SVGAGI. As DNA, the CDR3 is TGTGCCAGCAGTTACAGTTATGGGACAGTGGCCACAGATACGCAGTATTTT. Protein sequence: CASSYSYGTVATDTQYF.

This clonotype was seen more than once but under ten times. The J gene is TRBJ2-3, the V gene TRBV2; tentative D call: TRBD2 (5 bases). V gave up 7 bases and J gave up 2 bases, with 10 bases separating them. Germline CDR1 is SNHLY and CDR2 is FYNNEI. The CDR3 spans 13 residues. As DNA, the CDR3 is TGTGCCAGCAATGGCGGGCTCACAGATACGCAGTATTTT. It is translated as CASNGGLTDTQYF.

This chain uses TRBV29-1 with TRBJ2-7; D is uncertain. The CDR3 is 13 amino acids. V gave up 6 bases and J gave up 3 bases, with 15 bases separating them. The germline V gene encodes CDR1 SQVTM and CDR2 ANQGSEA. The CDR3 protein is CSVAARFNYEQYF. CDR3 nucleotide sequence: TGCAGCGTCGCGGCCAGGTTTAACTACGAGCAGTACTTC.

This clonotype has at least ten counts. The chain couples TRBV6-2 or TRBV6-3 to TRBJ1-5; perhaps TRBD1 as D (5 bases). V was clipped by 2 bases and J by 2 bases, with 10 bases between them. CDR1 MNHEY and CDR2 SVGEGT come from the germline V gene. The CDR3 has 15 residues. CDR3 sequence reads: CASSYTGGGNQPQHF. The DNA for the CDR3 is TGTGCCAGCAGTTACACCGGGGGTGGCAATCAGCCCCAGCATTTT.

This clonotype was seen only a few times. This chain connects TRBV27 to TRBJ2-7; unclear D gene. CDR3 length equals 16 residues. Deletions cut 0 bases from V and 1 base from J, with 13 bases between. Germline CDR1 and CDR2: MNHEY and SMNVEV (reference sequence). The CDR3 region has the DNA TGTGCCAGCAGTTTATCGTTGGTACAGTCTTCCTACGAGCAGTACTTC. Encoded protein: CASSLSLVQSSYEQYF.

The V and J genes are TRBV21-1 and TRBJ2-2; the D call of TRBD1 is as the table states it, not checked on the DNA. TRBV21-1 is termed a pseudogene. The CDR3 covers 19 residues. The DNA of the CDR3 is TGTGCCAGCAGCAAAGAAGGGGCCCACGACAGGACGAACACCGGGGAGCTGTTTTTT. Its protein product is CASSKEGAHDRTNTGELFF.

CDR3 DNA: TGTGCCAGTAGGGGGCTAAGCTCTGGAAACACCATATATTTT. As protein: CASRGLSSGNTIYF. V is TRBV27 and J is TRBJ1-3; TRBD1 aligns across 7 bases. With V trimmed by 9 bases and J by 0 bases, 5 bases remained unmatched. Germline V gives CDR1 MNHEY, CDR2 SMNVEV (reference sequence). The CDR3 is made up of 14 amino acids.